This entry concerns a single T cell receptor (beta chain). The antigen remains unidentified. The table came from immunoSEQ multiplex PCR; TCRdb's copy has only in-frame clones and leaves some out. Here the sample spans some 90,000 clones, 65% to 90% being singletons. Trimming at V came to 5 bases and at J to 2 bases, leaving 10 bases not matched to a gene. This CDR3 region has 18 residues. Germline CDR1 reads SGHVS; CDR2 reads FNYEAQ. This entry comes from a study of T cell responses to AZD1222 COVID-19 vaccine. Study findings and constraints: Among those given AZD1222, only five or six were seropositive at baseline.

J is TRBJ2-7 and V is TRBV7-6; TRBD2 agrees at 15 bases. The clonotype comes from an adult in good health. Specimen: peripheral blood, collected on day 0 of AZD1222 vaccination. The CDR3 loop reads CASSLGLAGGTTTYEQYF. CDR3 DNA sequence: TGTGCCAGCAGCCTGGGACTAGCGGGAGGCACCACCACCTACGAGCAGTACTTC.